The source of this T cell receptor (beta chain) is a study of radiotherapy plus CTLA-4 blockade in lung cancer (dated by TCRdb to 2016 to 2019). At the level of the whole study: Among the enrolled patients, around 19% had an objective response, and roughly 30% reached disease control. Overall results and qualifications from the work: Increased serum interferon-beta after radiation, together with early dynamic changes in blood T cell clones, were reported to be the strongest predictors of response. After treatment with radiotherapy and ipilimumab, TCR clones that originated in tumors expanded in peripheral blood.

Focal radiation therapy combined with CTLA-4 blockade (ipilimumab) was tested in patients with chemo-refractory metastatic non-small-cell lung cancer. Library generation was performed with the immunoSEQ multiplex PCR assay. Entries here come from immuneACCESS through TCRdb and include only in-frame sequences with V and J called. Some clones fail to appear in such tables; in the studies checked, an unresolved V gene covers under half of the shortfall, and the cause of the remainder is unknown. This sample comprises 15,000 to 20,000 clones, about 83% of them detected only once. The top ten hold 20% to 25% of the sample. Measured from the cysteine to the phenylalanine, the CDR3 is 14 residues long. The sequence is cut down to CDR3 DNA, 42 bases in frame from base 1. CDR1 MNHNS and CDR2 SASEGT are derived from the germline V gene. From V the trimming removes 2 bases and from J it removes 7 bases, while the gene matches leave 5 bases of the junction unaccounted for.

Turning to this clone: What antigen it recognizes has not been identified. Within one base of it there is no much larger clone, and no base qualities were kept.

This receptor was identified in a human donor with non-small cell lung cancer whose response to radiotherapy plus ipilimumab could not be evaluated. Recombination connected TRBV6-1 to TRBJ2-3; the central 8 bases match TRBD2. Material: peripheral blood, obtained from a patient treated with radiotherapy plus ipilimumab. The CDR3: CASSESVAGYTQYF. The bases read TGTGCCAGCAGTGAATCGGTAGCGGGATATACGCAGTATTTT.